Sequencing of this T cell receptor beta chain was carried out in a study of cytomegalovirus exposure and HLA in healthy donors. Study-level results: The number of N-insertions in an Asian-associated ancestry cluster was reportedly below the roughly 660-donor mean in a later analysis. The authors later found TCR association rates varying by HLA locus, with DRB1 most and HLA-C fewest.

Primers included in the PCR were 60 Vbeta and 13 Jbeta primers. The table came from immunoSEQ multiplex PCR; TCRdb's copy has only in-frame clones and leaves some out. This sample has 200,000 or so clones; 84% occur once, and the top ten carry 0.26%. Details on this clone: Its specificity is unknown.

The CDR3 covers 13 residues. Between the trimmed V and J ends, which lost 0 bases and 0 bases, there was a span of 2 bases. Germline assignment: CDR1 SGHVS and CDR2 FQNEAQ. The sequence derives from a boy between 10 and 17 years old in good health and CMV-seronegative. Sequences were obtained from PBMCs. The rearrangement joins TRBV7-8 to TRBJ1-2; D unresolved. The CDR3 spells CASSLATNYGYTF. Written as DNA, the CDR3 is TGTGCCAGCAGCTTAGCTACTAACTATGGCTACACCTTC.